Listed below are T cell receptor beta chains from one sample, sequenced in a study of cytomegalovirus exposure and HLA in healthy donors. TCRdb's copy holds only in-frame clones and misses some; the assay was immunoSEQ multiplex PCR. The table lists approximately 170,000 clones, over 60% of them singletons. The sample comprised PBMCs. The receptors stem from a girl under 18 in good health and CMV-seronegative. Both conserved end residues are part of each CDR3. A D gene is named only where the DNA matches it firmly. Size values are once, few and many counts, or a class for expanded clones, and some rows have none.

cdr3_nt	cdr3_aa	j_call	v_call	d_call	clone_size
TGCGCCAGCAGCTTAAGCGGGCCCGCGAACACCGGGGAGCTGTTTTTT	CASSLSGPANTGELFF	TRBJ2-2	TRBV5-1	-	-
TGTGCCAGTATCGGCCTAGCCTACGAGCAGTACTTC	CASIGLAYEQYF	TRBJ2-7	TRBV19	-	few
TGTGCCACCAGCAGAGTCGAGAATGAGCAGTTCTTC	CATSRVENEQFF	TRBJ2-1	TRBV15	-	-
TGCGCCAGCAGCTCGGGGACAGGGGCCGACACTGAAGCTTTCTTT	CASSSGTGADTEAFF	TRBJ1-1	TRBV5-1	TRBD1	few
TGTGCCAGCAGCCGGGAGGGGGACACTAGCAATCAGCCCCAGCATTTT	CASSREGDTSNQPQHF	TRBJ1-5	TRBV4-2	-	-
TGTGCCAGCAGTGGACAGGGCAACACCGGGGAGCTGTTTTTT	CASSGQGNTGELFF	TRBJ2-2	TRBV11-2	TRBD1	-
TGTGCCAGCAGCTCGACAGTTGACACTGAAGCTTTCTTT	CASSSTVDTEAFF	TRBJ1-1	TRBV7-9	-	few
TGTGCCAGCACGTCGGGGAATTCACCCCTCCACTTT	CASTSGNSPLHF	TRBJ1-6	TRBV27	-	once
TGTGCCAGCAGCTCAACAGGGAACTATGGCTACACCTTC	CASSSTGNYGYTF	TRBJ1-2	TRBV6-5	-	-
TGTGCCAGCAGTGCCGGGACAGGGACTTACGAGCAGTACTTC	CASSAGTGTYEQYF	TRBJ2-7	TRBV6-1	TRBD1	-
TGTGCCAGCAGCCCGAAGAACAGGGAATCAGGGACTGAAGCTTTCTTT	CASSPKNRESGTEAFF	TRBJ1-1	TRBV5-4	-	-
TGTGCCAGCAGTTACAACCTGGCAGGGGAAGCTTTCTTT	CASSYNLAGEAFF	TRBJ1-1	TRBV6-5	-	-
TGCGCCAGCAGCCCTAACCAGGATCGATCGTGGTCACCCCTCCACTTT	CASSPNQDRSWSPLHF	TRBJ1-6	TRBV5-1	-	few
TGCGCCAGCAGCCAGGTGGCGGGGGTACTCCTAGACGAGCAGTACTTC	CASSQVAGVLLDEQYF	TRBJ2-7	TRBV4-1	TRBD2	-
TGTGCCAGCAGCTTAGGCACAGGTCGAAACACCATATATTTT	CASSLGTGRNTIYF	TRBJ1-3	TRBV13	-	-
TGCGCCAGCAGCTATGGCGGGACAGGTCGTTTCACTGAAGCTTTCTTT	CASSYGGTGRFTEAFF	TRBJ1-1	TRBV5-1	TRBD1	-
TGTGCCAGCACCAACAACAGGGCGGATGGCTACACCTTC	CASTNNRADGYTF	TRBJ1-2	TRBV6-1	-	once
TGCGCCAGCAGCTTGCTAAGCCCGGGTTTCTTCTACAATGAGCAGTTCTTC	CASSLLSPGFFYNEQFF	TRBJ2-1	TRBV5-1	-	-
TGTGCCAGCAGCGTGGGGGGGGATAACACCGGGGAGCTGTTTTTT	CASSVGGDNTGELFF	TRBJ2-2	TRBV9	TRBD2	-
TGTGCCAGCAGCTCAGAAACCCGACAGAATAACTATGGCTACACCTTC	CASSSETRQNNYGYTF	TRBJ1-2	TRBV5-6	-	-
TGTGCCAGCAGCGTAGAAGCGGGACGGGGCACTGAAGCTTTCTTT	CASSVEAGRGTEAFF	TRBJ1-1	TRBV6-5	-	few
TGCGCCAGCAGCTTGGCCGGACAGGGTGAAGATGGCTACACCTTC	CASSLAGQGEDGYTF	TRBJ1-2	TRBV5-1	TRBD1	-
TGTGCCAGCAGCTTGGGTCGGGGAGGGACTGAAGCTTTCTTT	CASSLGRGGTEAFF	TRBJ1-1	TRBV13	-	-
TGTGCCAGCCAGGCGGCAGCTACCCTCACAGGGGAGCAGTACTTC	CASQAAATLTGEQYF	TRBJ2-7	TRBV27	-	-
TGTGCCAGCAGCCAATTGTCTAGCGGGTACCCATCTAGCACAGATACGCAGTATTTT	CASSQLSSGYPSSTDTQYF	TRBJ2-3	TRBV16	TRBD2	-
TGTGCCAGCAGTTTACGACAGAACTATGGCTACACCTTC	CASSLRQNYGYTF	TRBJ1-2	TRBV27	-	-
TGTGCCAGCAGTTTGACAGGTTTCAACTATGGCTACACCTTC	CASSLTGFNYGYTF	TRBJ1-2	TRBV5-6	-	-
TGTGCCAGCAGCAACAGGGGCCTGGGCTACGAGCAGTACTTC	CASSNRGLGYEQYF	TRBJ2-7	TRBV6-1	TRBD1	-
TGTGCCAGCCACGGATCGCGGGAGCAGTACTTC	CASHGSREQYF	TRBJ2-7	TRBV6-1	-	-
TGCGCCAGCAGCTCAACAGGGTACATAAATCAGCCCCAGCATTTT	CASSSTGYINQPQHF	TRBJ1-5	TRBV4-1	-	-
TGTGCCAGTAGTGAAGGGGCGATCGGGAATCAGCCCCAGCATTTT	CASSEGAIGNQPQHF	TRBJ1-5	TRBV19	-	-
TGTGCCAGCAGTTACCCCGACGGGGTGAACACTGAAGCTTTCTTT	CASSYPDGVNTEAFF	TRBJ1-1	TRBV6-5	-	many
TGCGCCAGCAGTCAGAACGCCCTGGGCCATTCCTACGAGCAGTACTTC	CASSQNALGHSYEQYF	TRBJ2-7	TRBV10-1	-	-
TGTGCCAGCAGTGAGGGACAGGGTTTTGAAAAACTGTTTTTT	CASSEGQGFEKLFF	TRBJ1-4	TRBV6-1	TRBD1	few
TGTGCCAGCAAAGCGGAAGCTGGTAGGGACGAGCAGTACTTC	CASKAEAGRDEQYF	TRBJ2-7	TRBV2	-	-
TGTGCCAGCAGCTTAGAAACAGGGAATCAGCCCCAGCATTTT	CASSLETGNQPQHF	TRBJ1-5	TRBV7-6	-	-
TGTGCCAGCAGCAAAGAGGGGGCTGCTGAGGGACGGGGCAATCAGCCCCAGCATTTT	CASSKEGAAEGRGNQPQHF	TRBJ1-5	TRBV21-1	-	-
TGTGCCAGCAGAGAACAGGCTAACACTGAAGCTTTCTTT	CASREQANTEAFF	TRBJ1-1	TRBV7-3	-	-
TGTGCCAGCAGCTTGCACAACGAAAAACTGTTTTTT	CASSLHNEKLFF	TRBJ1-4	TRBV5-4	-	-
TGTGCCAGCAGCAGACAGGGGAACACTGAAGCTTTCTTT	CASSRQGNTEAFF	TRBJ1-1	TRBV7-3	TRBD1	-
TGTGCCAGCAGTGAAGCAGGCGGGGGCTATGGCTACACCTTC	CASSEAGGGYGYTF	TRBJ1-2	TRBV25-1	-	-
TGCAGCGTTGAAGGAGACAGGGGAGCTTTCTTT	CSVEGDRGAFF	TRBJ1-1	TRBV29-1	TRBD1	few